This T cell receptor beta chain appears in the sequencing data of a study of blood T cell repertoires in COVID-19. Whole-study context: The United States, Italy and Spain provided the acute and convalescent COVID-19 samples. From T cells, B-cell-depleted T cells, or PBMCs came the material, which was cDNA or gDNA.

V lost 1 base, J lost 0 bases, and 7 bases lay in between. The germline gives CDR1 MNHEY, CDR2 SMNVEV (reference sequence). The CDR3 is 15 amino acids. Methods used by the authors: It was from reference gene primer amplification that nucleated cell counts were estimated. Profiling relied on immunoSEQ multiplex PCR, and the TCRdb table lists in-frame clones only, not all of them. V, J and clone size reflect that table, while D and trimming were determined from the DNA. Altogether 130,000 to 150,000 clones are present, around 87% being singletons, with the ten largest covering less than 45%. The chain employs TRBV27 and TRBJ2-1; the D is unclear. The source is a man aged 45-65 years who had recovered from COVID-19. Sequencing used peripheral blood. The CDR3 bases are TGTGCCAGCAGTTTATTAGGAGACTCCTACAATGAGCAGTTCTTC. This sequence encodes CASSLLGDSYNEQFF.